This T cell receptor (beta chain) came from a study of blood T cells in healthy people across ages. The CDR3 is made up of 16 amino acids. Per germline, CDR1 SGDLS and CDR2 YYNGEE. Of note for this clonotype: This sequence may be a read error, since a much larger clone differs from it by one base.

A J-beta primer mix and a sample-barcoded 5' primer were used in a second PCR of about 7 to 12 cycles. MiXCR, run by TCRdb on the 5' RACE reads, gives a single entry per CDR3 protein. The data show hundreds of thousands of distinct CDR3 sequences, roughly 30% seen once. Every donor gave approximately 10 milliliters of peripheral blood. The gene calls are TRBV9 and TRBJ1-2; D is uncertain. The sequence was obtained from a woman older than 75 in good health. Sequences were obtained from blood. The DNA of the CDR3 is TGTGCCAGCAGCTCCGACCCGGGTCTTCTCGGCGGTGGCCACACCTTC. Protein sequence: CASSSDPGLLGGGHTF.